Below are 9 T cell receptor beta chains sequenced from a single sample in a study of control samples from healthy donors and cancer patients. The protocol was immunoSEQ multiplex PCR, while the TCRdb copy is restricted to in-frame clones and leaves out a portion. The table includes more than 65,000 clones, roughly 89% detected once. Sequenced input: PBMCs. These receptors were collected from a woman between 55 and 75 years old with head and neck cancer.

This rearrangement joins TRBV12-5 to TRBJ1-5; D call uncertain. The V gene lost 0 bases and the J gene lost 3 bases, with 12 bases spanning the gap. Germline CDR1 and CDR2: LGHNT and FRNRAP. This CDR3 region has 16 residues. The chain's CDR3 is CASGLVRTRVNQPQHF. For the CDR3, the DNA is TGTGCTAGTGGTTTGGTCAGGACCCGAGTCAATCAGCCCCAGCATTTT.

The CDR3 DNA is TGTGCCAGCAAGCTGACTAGCACAGATACGCAGTATTTT. Translating it yields CASKLTSTDTQYF. The chain employs TRBV2 and TRBJ2-3; no definite D call. Germline CDR1 SNHLY, CDR2 FYNNEI. V gave up 7 bases and J gave up 0 bases, with 8 bases separating them. This CDR3 has 13 residues.

V gene TRBV19 combines with J gene TRBJ2-7, with D maybe TRBD1 (8 bases). This CDR3 region has 15 residues. The germline V gene has CDR1 LNHDA and CDR2 SQIVND (reference sequence). The V end was cut by 7 bases, the J end by 0 bases, with 16 bases between. The CDR3 nucleotides are TGTGCCAGTAAAACAAGCGGGACAGGCTCCTACGAGCAGTACTTC. This gives the protein CASKTSGTGSYEQYF.

This chain links TRBV2 with TRBJ2-1; D gene unclear. V was clipped by 2 bases and J by 2 bases, with 4 bases between them. Germline-derived CDR1 and CDR2 are SNHLY and FYNNEI. The CDR3 consists of 13 residues. DNA of the CDR3: TGTGCCAGCAGTGAACCCACCTACAATGAGCAGTTCTTC. Translation gives CASSEPTYNEQFF.

The rearrangement uses TRBV3-1 (or the pseudogene TRBV3-2) and TRBJ1-6; TRBD1 might be the D (5 bases). Germline CDR1 is LGHDT and CDR2 is YNNKEL (reference sequence). The V and J ends lost 5 bases and 0 bases respectively, with 23 bases between them. The CDR3 sequence is 20 residues long. The CDR3 sequence is CASSLGATAGLSSYNSPLHF. DNA of the CDR3: TGTGCCAGCAGCTTGGGTGCGACAGCCGGCCTGAGCTCCTATAATTCACCCCTCCACTTT.

V and J are TRBV6-6 and TRBJ2-7, with a tentative D call TRBD1 (6 bases). Trimming shortened V by 8 bases and J by 7 bases, and 18 bases separated the two germline ends. The CDR3 sequence is 13 residues long. Germline V gene lookup returns CDR1 MNHNY and CDR2 SVGAGI (reference sequence). DNA of the CDR3: TGTGCCAGCGAGAGGGACAAGGGTACAGAGCAGTACTTC. Encoded protein: CASERDKGTEQYF.

The V gene is TRBV19, the J gene TRBJ2-7; TRBD2 matches at 10 bases. This CDR3 is 15 amino acids long. Germline V CDR1 and CDR2: LNHDA, SQIVND (reference sequence). V gave up 6 bases and J gave up 2 bases; unmatched junction bases: 7. DNA for the CDR3: TGTGCCAGTAGCCCGGGACTAGCGACAACCTACGAGCAGTACTTC. Encoded protein: CASSPGLATTYEQYF.

The chain joins TRBV6-5 to TRBJ2-3, with TRBD2 matching 7 bases. The V and J ends lost 4 bases and 3 bases, in that order; junction bases with no gene match: 7. Germline loops: CDR1 MNHEY, CDR2 SVGAGI. CDR3 length: 15 amino acids. CDR3 protein: CASSLLAGATDTQYF. DNA of the CDR3: TGTGCCAGCAGTTTATTGGCGGGAGCAACAGATACGCAGTATTTT.

This sequence joins TRBV27 and TRBJ1-2; a weak D match, TRBD1 (6 bases). Trimming cost V 2 bases and J 8 bases, with 18 bases left between them. Germline assignment: CDR1 MNHEY and CDR2 SMNVEV (reference sequence). This CDR3 is built from 15 residues. CDR3 amino acids: CASSLTPPGVLGYTF. Here the CDR3 DNA reads TGTGCCAGCAGTTTAACCCCCCCAGGGGTGTTGGGCTACACCTTC.